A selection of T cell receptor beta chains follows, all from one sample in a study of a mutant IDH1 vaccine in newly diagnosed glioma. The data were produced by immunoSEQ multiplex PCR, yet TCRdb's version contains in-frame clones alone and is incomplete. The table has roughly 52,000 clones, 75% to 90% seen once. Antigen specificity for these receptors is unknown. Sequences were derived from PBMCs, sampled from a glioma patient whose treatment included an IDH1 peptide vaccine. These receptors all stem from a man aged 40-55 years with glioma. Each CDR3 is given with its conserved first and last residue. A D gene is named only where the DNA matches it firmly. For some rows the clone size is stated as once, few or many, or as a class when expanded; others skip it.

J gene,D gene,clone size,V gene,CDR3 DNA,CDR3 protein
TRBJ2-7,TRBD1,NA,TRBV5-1,TGCGCCAGCAGTTCTCGGGACAGCAGCTCCTACGAGCAGTACTTC,CASSSRDSSSYEQYF
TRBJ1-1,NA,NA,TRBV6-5,TGTGCCAGCTCTCTTGGACCGGGGTGGTCGGAAGCTTTCTTT,CASSLGPGWSEAFF
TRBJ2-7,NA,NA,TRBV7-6,TGTGCCAGCAGCTTAAAGGCAGGGCCATTGGTTAGGGACGAGCAGTACTTC,CASSLKAGPLVRDEQYF
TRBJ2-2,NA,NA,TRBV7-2,TGTGCCAGCAGCCCACGGGGGAGCGGCACCGGGGAGCTGTTTTTT,CASSPRGSGTGELFF
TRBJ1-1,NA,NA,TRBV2,TGTGCCAGCAGTGTTACGAACACTGAAGCTTTCTTT,CASSVTNTEAFF
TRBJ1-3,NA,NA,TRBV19,TGTGCCAGTAGTATAGGACTGTTACACCCTGGAAACACCATATATTTT,CASSIGLLHPGNTIYF
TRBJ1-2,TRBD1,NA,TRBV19,TGTGCCAGTAGTATAGATGGAACGGGACAGGGATCCTATGGCTACACCTTC,CASSIDGTGQGSYGYTF
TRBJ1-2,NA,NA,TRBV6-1,TGTGCCAGCAGAGGGGACGGGATTCCGAATGGCTACACCTTC,CASRGDGIPNGYTF
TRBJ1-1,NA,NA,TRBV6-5,TGTGCCAGCAGTTTGGGGGCCTGGGCTACTGAAGCTTTCTTT,CASSLGAWATEAFF
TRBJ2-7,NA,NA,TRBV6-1,TGTGCCAGCAGTGATGGTAAGGGGGTAAACGAGCAGTACTTC,CASSDGKGVNEQYF
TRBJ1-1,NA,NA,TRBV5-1,TGCGCCAGCAGCCCCACTCAGGGGCTCACTGAAGCTTTCTTT,CASSPTQGLTEAFF
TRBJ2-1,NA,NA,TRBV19,TGTGCCAGTAGCGAATACCCTTTTGCTGAGCAGTTCTTC,CASSEYPFAEQFF
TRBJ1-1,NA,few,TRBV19,TGTGCCAGTAGTATCAGTACCATGAACACTGAAGCTTTCTTT,CASSISTMNTEAFF
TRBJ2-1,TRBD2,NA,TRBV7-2,TGTGCCAGCTTCTGGGCCCCTAGCGGGGGACACAATGAGCAGTTCTTC,CASFWAPSGGHNEQFF
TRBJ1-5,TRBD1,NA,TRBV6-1,TGTGCCAGCAGTGATCCGGGACAGGGTTGGAATCAGCCCCAGCATTTT,CASSDPGQGWNQPQHF
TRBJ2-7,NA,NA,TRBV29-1,TGCAGCGTTGACGATATGGGCCTCCCCGAGCAGTACTTC,CSVDDMGLPEQYF
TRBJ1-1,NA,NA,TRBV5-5,TGTGCCAGCAGCTTGTGGGGTTCCAGTGGAGCTTTCTTT,CASSLWGSSGAFF
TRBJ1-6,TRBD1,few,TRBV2,TGTGCCAGCCTGTGGACAGGGACTAATTCACCCCTCCACTTT,CASLWTGTNSPLHF
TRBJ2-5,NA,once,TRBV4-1,TGCGCCAGCAGCCAAGTAGGTGAGCGGGCCCAAGAGACCCAGTACTTC,CASSQVGERAQETQYF
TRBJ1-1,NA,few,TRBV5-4,TGTGCCAGCAGCTTCGGCGGGGGCCGATTGAATGAAGCTTTCTTT,CASSFGGGRLNEAFF
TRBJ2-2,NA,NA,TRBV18,TGTGCCAGCTCACCATCAGGGGAGGTTAACACCGGGGAGCTGTTTTTT,CASSPSGEVNTGELFF
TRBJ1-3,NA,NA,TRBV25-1,TGTGCCAGCAGTGAGGCTGGTACTGGAAACACCATATATTTT,CASSEAGTGNTIYF
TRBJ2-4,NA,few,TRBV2,TGTGCCAGCTCAAAACAGGGTAGCTCCAAAAACATTCAGTACTTC,CASSKQGSSKNIQYF
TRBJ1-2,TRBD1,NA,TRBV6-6,TGTGCCAGCACCGGGACAGACTATGGCTACACCTTC,CASTGTDYGYTF
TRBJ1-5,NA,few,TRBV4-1,TGCGCCAGCAGCCAAGACAGTAATCAGCCCCAGCATTTT,CASSQDSNQPQHF
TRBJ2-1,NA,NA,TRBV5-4,TGTGCCAGCAGCTTGGACTGGTATGAGCAGTTCTTC,CASSLDWYEQFF
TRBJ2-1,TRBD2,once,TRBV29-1,TGCAGCGCCGGACTAGCAGGCTCCTACAATGAGCAGTTCTTC,CSAGLAGSYNEQFF
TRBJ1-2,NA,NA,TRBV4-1,TGCGCCAGCAGCAGGGACGCCGGTGGGGATGGCTACACCTTC,CASSRDAGGDGYTF
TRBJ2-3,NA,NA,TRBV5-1,TGCGCCAGCAGCTTGGTGGCAGGACGCACAGATACGCAGTATTTT,CASSLVAGRTDTQYF
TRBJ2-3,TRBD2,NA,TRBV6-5,TGTGCCAGCAGTTACTTTAGCGGGGCCCTCACAGATACGCAGTATTTT,CASSYFSGALTDTQYF
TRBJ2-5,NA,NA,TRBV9,TGTGCCAGCAGCGTGGACGGGGGGCCAAGCGAGACCCAGTACTTC,CASSVDGGPSETQYF
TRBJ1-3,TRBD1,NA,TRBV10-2,TGCGCCAGCAGGCCCTCCGGGACAGACTCTGGAAACACCATATATTTT,CASRPSGTDSGNTIYF
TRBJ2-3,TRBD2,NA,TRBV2,TGTGCCAGCAAGGGACTAGCGGGGGGCGCAGATACGCAGTATTTT,CASKGLAGGADTQYF
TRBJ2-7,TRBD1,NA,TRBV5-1,TGCGCCAGCAGCCTTAGACAGGGGGCGTATGAGCAGTACTTC,CASSLRQGAYEQYF
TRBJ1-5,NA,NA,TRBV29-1,TGCAGCGTTGGCAGGACCAGCGATCAGCCCCAGCATTTT,CSVGRTSDQPQHF
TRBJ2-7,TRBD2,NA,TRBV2,TGTGCCAGCAGTACAGGGGGCAAAAGTCGTAGCGGGGGGGCAAGATACGAGCAGTACTTC,CASSTGGKSRSGGARYEQYF
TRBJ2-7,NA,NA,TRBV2,TGTGCCAGCAGTGAAGGAAGGGTGGCCGAGCAGTACTTC,CASSEGRVAEQYF